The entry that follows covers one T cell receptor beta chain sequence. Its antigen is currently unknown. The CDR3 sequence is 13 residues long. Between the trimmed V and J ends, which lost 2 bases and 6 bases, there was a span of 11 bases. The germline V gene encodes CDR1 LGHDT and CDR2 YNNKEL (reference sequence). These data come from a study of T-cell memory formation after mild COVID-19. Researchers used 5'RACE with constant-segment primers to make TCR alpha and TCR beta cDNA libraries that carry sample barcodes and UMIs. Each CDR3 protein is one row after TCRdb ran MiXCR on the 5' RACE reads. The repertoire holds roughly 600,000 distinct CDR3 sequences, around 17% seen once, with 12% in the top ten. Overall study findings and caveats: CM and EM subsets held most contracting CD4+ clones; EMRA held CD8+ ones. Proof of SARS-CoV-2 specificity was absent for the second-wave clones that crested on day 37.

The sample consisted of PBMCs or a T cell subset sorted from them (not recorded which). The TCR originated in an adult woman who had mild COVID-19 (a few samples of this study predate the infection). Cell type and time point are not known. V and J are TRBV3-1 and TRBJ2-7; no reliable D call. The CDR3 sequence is CASSQIPRSEQYF. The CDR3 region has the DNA TGTGCCAGCAGCCAAATCCCCAGGAGCGAGCAGTACTTC.